Below are 18 T cell receptor beta chains sequenced from a single sample in a study of cytotoxic CD8 clonotypes in ibrutinib-treated CLL. Libraries were prepared by immunoSEQ multiplex PCR; TCRdb keeps only in-frame clonotypes and omits some of them. The data contain 150,000 to 200,000 clones, about 88% of them seen just once; the ten biggest clones take up over 2.5%. The sequenced sample was PBMCs, obtained at disease progression, from a patient treated with ibrutinib. Source of these receptors: a human donor with chronic lymphocytic leukemia.

V and J are TRBV11-2 and TRBJ2-5; possibly TRBD1 for D (6 bases). In germline, CDR1 is SGHAT, CDR2 FQNNGV. This CDR3 has 15 amino acids. Trimming took off 6 bases at V and 5 bases at J, with 19 bases between the two ends. The CDR3 coding sequence is TGTGCCAGCAGTCGCAATTACAGGGCTTGGGAGACCCAGTACTTC. Its protein product is CASSRNYRAWETQYF.

The chain joins TRBV7-9 to TRBJ1-3, with D hard to call. The ends were cut back, 1 base at V and 0 bases at J, with 10 bases in the middle. The CDR3 covers 16 residues. The germline V gene encodes CDR1 SEHNR and CDR2 FQNEAQ (reference sequence). The CDR3 loop is CASSLGTGNSGNTIYF. CDR3 in DNA: TGTGCCAGCAGCTTAGGAACGGGAAACTCTGGAAACACCATATATTTT.

This clone was recorded once. The V gene is TRBV5-1, the J gene TRBJ2-7, with 13 nucleotides matching TRBD2. The germline V gene has CDR1 SGHRS and CDR2 YFSETQ. J gave up 7 bases and V 4 bases, and 8 bases lay outside the gene matches. This CDR3 is built from 15 residues. CDR3 loop: CASSRTGTSGIEQYF. The CDR3 bases are TGCGCCAGCAGCAGAACCGGGACTAGCGGGATTGAGCAGTACTTC.

This chain connects TRBV11-3 to TRBJ2-3; no firm D call. CDR3 length: 16 residues. Germline CDR1 is SGHNT and CDR2 is YENEEA. V lost 1 base to trimming and J lost 0 bases, with 11 bases between them. The CDR3 here is CASSLVAPTSTDTQYF. In DNA, the CDR3 is TGTGCCAGCAGCTTAGTAGCTCCCACTAGCACAGATACGCAGTATTTT.

The rearrangement joins TRBV6-5 to TRBJ1-2; the D is unclear. From germline, CDR1 is MNHEY and CDR2 SVGAGI. This CDR3 has 16 amino acids. V lost 1 base, J lost 5 bases, and 17 bases lay in between. The CDR3 coding sequence is TGTGCCAGCAGTTACTTTGCTCCCAATTCCCCATATGGCTACACCTTC. It yields the protein CASSYFAPNSPYGYTF.

The chain carries TRBV5-1 and TRBJ1-2; TRBD1 is a possible D gene (5 bases). The V end lost 4 bases, the J end lost 4 bases, and 14 bases lay between the germline ends. The CDR3 sequence is 14 residues long. Per germline, CDR1 SGHRS and CDR2 YFSETQ. The CDR3 region has the DNA TGCGCCAGCAGCGCGACAGAAGTCCCCTATGGCTACACCTTC. Its protein product is CASSATEVPYGYTF. The full variable domain, completed using reference TRBV5-1 and TRBJ1-2, is KAGVTQTPRYLIKTRGQQVTLSCSPISGHRSVSWYQQTPGQGLQFLFEYFSETQRNKGNFPGRFSGRQFSNSRSEMNVSTLELGDSALYLCASSATEVPYGYTFGSGTRLTVV.

A single count supports this clone. The CDR3 DNA reads TGCGCCAGCAGCTTAGGGACAGATGATACGCAGTATTTT. Its translation: CASSLGTDDTQYF. The J gene is TRBJ2-3, the V gene TRBV5-1; 7 nucleotides match TRBD1. The trim removed 2 bases at V and 6 bases at J, leaving 3 bases unmatched. CDR3 size: 13 residues. Germline assignment: CDR1 SGHRS and CDR2 YFSETQ.

V gene TRBV30 combines with J gene TRBJ2-3, with D uncertain. The germline V gene encodes CDR1 GTSNPN and CDR2 SVGIG (reference sequence). This CDR3 comprises 13 residues. The V and J ends lost 3 bases and 0 bases respectively, with 7 bases between them. CDR3 DNA: TGTGCCTGGAGCCCGACTAGCACAGATACGCAGTATTTT. The encoded protein is CAWSPTSTDTQYF.

The chain joins TRBV27 to TRBJ1-1; D unresolved. Germline V gene sequence: CDR1 MNHEY, CDR2 SMNVEV (reference sequence). V shed 7 bases and J shed 7 bases, with 16 bases lying between them. The CDR3 spans 13 residues. This CDR3 is CASMERGVGEAFF. CDR3 coding DNA: TGTGCCAGCATGGAACGGGGAGTGGGTGAAGCTTTCTTT.

The rearrangement joins TRBV18 to TRBJ2-2, with D maybe TRBD1 (6 bases). Germline CDR1 is KGHSH and CDR2 is LQKENI. This CDR3 spans 17 amino acids. The ends were cut back, 2 bases at V and 2 bases at J, with 15 bases in the middle. CDR3 sequence: CASSPVGQGINTGELFF. CDR3 DNA sequence: TGTGCCAGCTCACCAGTTGGCCAGGGGATTAACACCGGGGAGCTGTTTTTT. Together with reference TRBV18 and TRBJ2-2, the CDR3 gives the full variable domain: NAGVMQNPRHLVRRRGQEARLRCSPMKGHSHVYWYRQLPEEGLKFMVYLQKENIIDESGMPKERFSAEFPKEGPSILRIQQVVRGDSAAYFCASSPVGQGINTGELFFGEGSRLTVL.

This clone was observed once. The chain links TRBV27 to TRBJ2-4; D call uncertain. Germline CDR1 reads MNHEY; CDR2 reads SMNVEV (reference sequence). V was cut by 5 bases and J by 9 bases, with 11 bases left in between. The CDR3 is 12 residues long. DNA of the CDR3: TGTGCCAGCAGTCTTCCCTCAGGCATTCAGTACTTC. Its translation: CASSLPSGIQYF.

The table lists this clone with a few counts. The V gene is TRBV21-1, the J gene TRBJ1-2; TRBD1 reflects the table's D call only, with no check against the DNA. TRBV21-1 is shown as a pseudogene. The CDR3 consists of 15 residues. The CDR3 nucleotides read TGTGCCAGCAGCGACAGGGTAGTCCGCGGCTATGGCTACACCTTC. Translation: CASSDRVVRGYGYTF.

DNA of the CDR3: TGTGCCAGCAGGGACGGCAGCTATGGCTACACCTTC. Its protein is CASRDGSYGYTF. The V and J genes are TRBV2 and TRBJ1-2; no clear D. This CDR3 contains 12 residues. Germline V lookup: CDR1 SNHLY, CDR2 FYNNEI. Trimming pared 6 bases from V and 4 bases from J, leaving 9 bases between.

The rearrangement joins TRBV5-5 to TRBJ2-7, with TRBD1 matching over 7 bases. Unmatched junction bases numbered 6, after V lost 4 bases and J lost 2 bases. This CDR3 has 14 residues. Germline CDR1 reads SGHKS; CDR2 reads YYEKEE (reference sequence). CDR3 region: CASSLTDRAYEQYF. In DNA form, the CDR3 reads TGTGCCAGCAGCCTCACCGACAGGGCCTACGAGCAGTACTTC.

The chain has TRBV5-1 and TRBJ2-7, with TRBD1 matching over 7 bases. The CDR3 sequence is 15 residues long. V shed 0 bases and J 7 bases; nucleotides not matched to a gene: 10. CDR1 is SGHRS and CDR2 is YFSETQ in the germline V gene. Here the CDR3 DNA reads TGCGCCAGCAGCTTGGCCTGGGGACAGTCGGGGGAGCAGTACTTC. Translating gives CASSLAWGQSGEQYF.

The chain combines TRBV27 with TRBJ2-1; D is unclear. The germline CDR1 and CDR2 sequences are MNHEY and SMNVEV (reference sequence). The CDR3 has 16 residues. With 7 bases removed from V and 2 bases from J, the gap between germline ends came to 18 bases. CDR3 region: CASIDRPTFAYNEQFF. Written as DNA, the CDR3 is TGTGCCAGCATCGACCGGCCCACTTTCGCCTACAATGAGCAGTTCTTC.

The chain uses TRBV2 and TRBJ1-4; a possible D gene is TRBD1 (6 bases). The germline gives CDR1 SNHLY, CDR2 FYNNEI. This CDR3 is built from 13 residues. The CDR3 sequence: CAAHQGSDEKLFF. The CDR3 DNA is TGTGCGGCACACCAGGGGAGTGATGAAAAACTGTTTTTT.

This chain uses TRBV7-2 with TRBJ2-7; 7 positions match TRBD2. The V gene's germline CDR1 is SGHTA and CDR2 FQGNSA. This CDR3 is built from 15 residues. The junction had 10 bases not matched to a gene; V was cut back by 5 bases and J by 3 bases. The CDR3 here is CASSPGGTIRYEQYF. CDR3 nucleotide sequence: TGTGCCAGCAGCCCCGGCGGGACTATCCGCTACGAGCAGTACTTC. Based on the CDR3 plus reference TRBV7-2 and TRBJ2-7, the full variable domain is GAGVSQSPSNKVTEKGKDVELRCDPISGHTALYWYRQSLGQGLEFLIYFQGNSAPDKSGLPSDRFSAERTGGSVSTLTIQRTQQEDSAVYLCASSPGGTIRYEQYFGPGTRLTVT.